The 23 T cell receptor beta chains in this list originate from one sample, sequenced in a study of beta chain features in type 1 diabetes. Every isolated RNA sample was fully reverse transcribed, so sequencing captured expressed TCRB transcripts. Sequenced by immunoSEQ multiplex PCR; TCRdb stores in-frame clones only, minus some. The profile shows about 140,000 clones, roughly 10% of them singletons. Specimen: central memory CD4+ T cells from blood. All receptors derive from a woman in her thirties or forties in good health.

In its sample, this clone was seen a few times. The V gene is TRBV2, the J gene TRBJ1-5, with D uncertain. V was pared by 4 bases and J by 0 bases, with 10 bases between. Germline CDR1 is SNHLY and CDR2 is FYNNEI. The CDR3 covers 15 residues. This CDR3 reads CASSAGGYSNQPQHF. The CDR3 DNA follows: TGTGCCAGCAGTGCGGGAGGTTATAGCAATCAGCCCCAGCATTTT. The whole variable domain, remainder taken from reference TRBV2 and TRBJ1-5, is EPEVTQTPSHQVTQMGQEVILRCVPISNHLYFYWYRQILGQKVEFLVSFYNNEISEKSEIFDDQFSVERPDGSNFTLKIRSTKLEDSAMYFCASSAGGYSNQPQHFGDGTRLSIL.

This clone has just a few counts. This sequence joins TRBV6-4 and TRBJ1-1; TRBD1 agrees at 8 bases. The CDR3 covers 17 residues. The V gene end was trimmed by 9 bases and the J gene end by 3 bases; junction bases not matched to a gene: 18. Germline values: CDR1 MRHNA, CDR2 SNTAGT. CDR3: CARNTGGPFYSYTEAFF. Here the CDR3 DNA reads TGTGCCAGGAACACAGGGGGTCCCTTTTATTCCTACACTGAAGCTTTCTTT.

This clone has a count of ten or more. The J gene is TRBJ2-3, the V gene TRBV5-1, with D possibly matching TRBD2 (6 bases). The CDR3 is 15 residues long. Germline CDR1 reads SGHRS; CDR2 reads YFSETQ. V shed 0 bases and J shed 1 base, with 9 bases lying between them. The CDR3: CASSLGGDRTDTQYF. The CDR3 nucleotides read TGCGCCAGCAGCTTGGGCGGGGACCGCACAGATACGCAGTATTTT.

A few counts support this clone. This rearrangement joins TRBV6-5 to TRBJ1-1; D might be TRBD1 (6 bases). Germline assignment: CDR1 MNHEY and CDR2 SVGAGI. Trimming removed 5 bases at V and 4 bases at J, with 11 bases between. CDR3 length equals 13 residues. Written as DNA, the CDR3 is TGTGCCAGCAGTCCGGACAGTGGCACTGAAGCTTTCTTT. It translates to CASSPDSGTEAFF.

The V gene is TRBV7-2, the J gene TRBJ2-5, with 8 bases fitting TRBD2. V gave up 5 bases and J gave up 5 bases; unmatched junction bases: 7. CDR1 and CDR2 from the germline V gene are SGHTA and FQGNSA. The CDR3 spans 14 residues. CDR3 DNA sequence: TGTGCCAGCAGCCGACGGGGGGGTCTGGAGACCCAGTACTTC. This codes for CASSRRGGLETQYF.

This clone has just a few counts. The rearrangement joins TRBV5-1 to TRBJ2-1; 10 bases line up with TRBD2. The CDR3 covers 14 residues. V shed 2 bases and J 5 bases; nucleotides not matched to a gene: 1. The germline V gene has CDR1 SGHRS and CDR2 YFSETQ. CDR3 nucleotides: TGCGCCAGCAGCTTCCTAGCGGGGGACAATGAGCAGTTCTTC. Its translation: CASSFLAGDNEQFF.

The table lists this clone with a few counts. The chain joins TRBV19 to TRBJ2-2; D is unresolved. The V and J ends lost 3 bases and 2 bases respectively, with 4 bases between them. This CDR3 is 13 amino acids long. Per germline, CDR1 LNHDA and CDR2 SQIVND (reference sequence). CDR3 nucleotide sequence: TGTGCCAGTAGTATCTTAAACACCGGGGAGCTGTTTTTT. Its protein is CASSILNTGELFF. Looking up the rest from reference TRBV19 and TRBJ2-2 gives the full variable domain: DGGITQSPKYLFRKEGQNVTLSCEQNLNHDAMYWYRQDPGQGLRLIYYSQIVNDFQKGDIAEGYSVSREKKESFPLTVTSAQKNPTAFYLCASSILNTGELFFGEGSRLTVL.

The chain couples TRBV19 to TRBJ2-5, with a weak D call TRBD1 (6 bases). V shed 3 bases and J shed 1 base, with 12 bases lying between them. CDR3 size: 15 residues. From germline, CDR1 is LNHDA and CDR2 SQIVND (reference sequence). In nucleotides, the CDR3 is TGTGCCAGTAGTATTTTTGGACAGAGCCAAGAGACCCAGTACTTC. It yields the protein CASSIFGQSQETQYF.

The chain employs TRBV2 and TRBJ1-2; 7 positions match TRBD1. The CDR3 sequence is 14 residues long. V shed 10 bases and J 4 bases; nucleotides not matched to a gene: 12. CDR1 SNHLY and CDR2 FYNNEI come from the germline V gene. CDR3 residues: CAIQGGRRSYGYTF. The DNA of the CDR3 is TGTGCCATCCAGGGGGGCAGGAGATCCTATGGCTACACCTTC.

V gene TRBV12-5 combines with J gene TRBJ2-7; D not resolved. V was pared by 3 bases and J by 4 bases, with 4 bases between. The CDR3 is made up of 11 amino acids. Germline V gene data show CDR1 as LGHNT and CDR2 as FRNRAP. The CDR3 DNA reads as TGTGCTAGTGGTTTTCGGTACGAGCAGTACTTC. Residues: CASGFRYEQYF.

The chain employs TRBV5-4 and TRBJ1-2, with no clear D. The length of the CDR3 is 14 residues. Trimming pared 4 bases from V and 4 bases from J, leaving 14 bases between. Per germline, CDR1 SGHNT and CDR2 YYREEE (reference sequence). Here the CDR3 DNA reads TGTGCCAGCAGCATGGCCTGGTCCGGCTATGGCTACACCTTC. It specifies CASSMAWSGYGYTF.

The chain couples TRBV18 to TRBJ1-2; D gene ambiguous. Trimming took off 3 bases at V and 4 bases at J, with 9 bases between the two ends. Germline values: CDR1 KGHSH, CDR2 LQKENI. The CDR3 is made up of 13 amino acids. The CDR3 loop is CASSPGELYGYTF. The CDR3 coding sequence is TGTGCCAGCTCACCCGGGGAACTCTATGGCTACACCTTC.

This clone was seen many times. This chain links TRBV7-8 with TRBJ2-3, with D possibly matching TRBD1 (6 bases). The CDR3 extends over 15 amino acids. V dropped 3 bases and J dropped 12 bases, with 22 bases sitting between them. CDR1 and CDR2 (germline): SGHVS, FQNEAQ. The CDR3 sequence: CASSFETGPRNYQYF. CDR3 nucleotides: TGTGCCAGCAGCTTTGAGACAGGCCCCAGGAATTATCAGTATTTT.

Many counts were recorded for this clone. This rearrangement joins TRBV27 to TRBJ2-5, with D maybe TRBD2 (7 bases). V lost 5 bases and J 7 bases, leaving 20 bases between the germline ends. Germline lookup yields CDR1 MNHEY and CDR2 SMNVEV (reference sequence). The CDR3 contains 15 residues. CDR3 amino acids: CASSPGGFEIVTQYF. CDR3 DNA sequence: TGTGCCAGCAGTCCGGGGGGCTTTGAAATTGTGACCCAGTACTTC.

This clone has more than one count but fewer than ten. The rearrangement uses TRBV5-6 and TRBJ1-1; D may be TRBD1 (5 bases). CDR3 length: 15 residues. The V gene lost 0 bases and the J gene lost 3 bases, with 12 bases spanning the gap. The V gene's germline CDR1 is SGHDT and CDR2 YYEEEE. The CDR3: CASSLVAGSYTEAFF. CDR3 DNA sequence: TGTGCCAGCAGCTTGGTCGCAGGGTCGTACACTGAAGCTTTCTTT.

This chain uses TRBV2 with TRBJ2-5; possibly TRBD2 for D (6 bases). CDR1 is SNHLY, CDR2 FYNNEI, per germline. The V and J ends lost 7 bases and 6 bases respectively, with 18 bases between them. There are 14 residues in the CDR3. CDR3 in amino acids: CASNGGMTRKTQYF. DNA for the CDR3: TGTGCCAGCAACGGGGGTATGACAAGAAAGACCCAGTACTTC.

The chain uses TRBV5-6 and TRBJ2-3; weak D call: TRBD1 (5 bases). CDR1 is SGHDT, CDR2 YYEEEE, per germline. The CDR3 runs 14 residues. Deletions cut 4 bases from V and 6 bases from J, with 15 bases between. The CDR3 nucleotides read TGTGCCAGCAGCGATCGGACAAAGGGTGATACGCAGTATTTT. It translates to CASSDRTKGDTQYF. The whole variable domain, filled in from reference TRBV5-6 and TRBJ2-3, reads DAGVTQSPTHLIKTRGQQVTLRCSPKSGHDTVSWYQQALGQGPQFIFQYYEEEERQRGNFPDRFSGHQFPNYSSELNVNALLLGDSALYLCASSDRTKGDTQYFGPGTRLTVL.

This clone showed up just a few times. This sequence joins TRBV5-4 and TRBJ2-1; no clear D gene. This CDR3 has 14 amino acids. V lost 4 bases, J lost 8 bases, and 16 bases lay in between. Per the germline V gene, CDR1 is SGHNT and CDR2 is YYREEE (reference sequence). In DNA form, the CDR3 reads TGTGCCAGCAGCCTCCTTTCGGTTCGGGATGAGCAGTTCTTC. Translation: CASSLLSVRDEQFF.

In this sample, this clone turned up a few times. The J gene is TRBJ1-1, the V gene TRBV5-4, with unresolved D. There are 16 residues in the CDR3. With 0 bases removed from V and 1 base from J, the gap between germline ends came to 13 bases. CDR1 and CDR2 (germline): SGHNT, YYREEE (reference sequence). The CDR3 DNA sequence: TGTGCCAGCAGCTTGGAGGCGGGCAGGAGGAACACTGAAGCTTTCTTT. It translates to CASSLEAGRRNTEAFF.

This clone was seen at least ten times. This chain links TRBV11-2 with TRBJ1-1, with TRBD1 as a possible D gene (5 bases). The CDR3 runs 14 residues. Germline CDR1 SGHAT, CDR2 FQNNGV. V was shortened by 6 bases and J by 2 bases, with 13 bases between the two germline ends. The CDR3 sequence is CASRANRLNTEAFF. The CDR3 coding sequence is TGTGCCAGCAGGGCTAACAGGTTAAACACTGAAGCTTTCTTT.

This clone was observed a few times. This CDR3 reads CASSREKGLQWETQYF. The CDR3 region has the DNA TGTGCCAGCAGCAGGGAAAAAGGACTCCAATGGGAGACCCAGTACTTC. The chain joins TRBV7-9 to TRBJ2-5; possibly TRBD2 for D (5 bases). There are 16 residues in the CDR3. The germline V gene has CDR1 SEHNR and CDR2 FQNEAQ (reference sequence). V lost 5 bases to trimming and J lost 5 bases, with 21 bases between them.

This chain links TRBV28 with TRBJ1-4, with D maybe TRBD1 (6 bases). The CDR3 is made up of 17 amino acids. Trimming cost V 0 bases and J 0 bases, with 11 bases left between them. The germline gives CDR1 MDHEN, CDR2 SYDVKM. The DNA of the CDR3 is TGTGCCAGCAGTTTATGGGGAGGGGGGCCAACTAATGAAAAACTGTTTTTT. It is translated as CASSLWGGGPTNEKLFF.

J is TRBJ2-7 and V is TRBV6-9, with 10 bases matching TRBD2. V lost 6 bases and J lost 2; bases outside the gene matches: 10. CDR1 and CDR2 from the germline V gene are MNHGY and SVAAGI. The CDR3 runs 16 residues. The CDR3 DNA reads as TGTGCCAGCAGACTGTATAGCGGGGGGCCGGCCTACGAGCAGTACTTC. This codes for CASRLYSGGPAYEQYF.